Listed here is a single TCR beta chain. Its antigen is not identified. This sample was included in a study of spatial heterogeneity in lung cancer. Overall study findings and caveats: In tumors, expanded intratumoral alpha and beta TCR counts tracked mutation counts.

Time point here: sample taken at primary tumor resection. The study sequenced unsorted whole RNA from tumor, nontumor lung or frozen PBMC. A single record per CDR3 protein comes from TCRdb applying MiXCR to the 5' RACE reads. The data contain 23,000 or so distinct CDR3 sequences, 6.4% of them singletons. This CDR3 comprises 15 residues. Germline trimming cut 0 bases from V and 5 bases from J; bases unmatched to any gene: 4. Germline V gives CDR1 SGHTA, CDR2 FQGNSA. This TCR was sampled from a male donor with early-stage non-small cell lung cancer. The starting material was lung tumor tissue, obtained at surgery. The chain carries TRBV7-2 and TRBJ2-3, with TRBD2 matching over 8 bases. For the CDR3, the DNA is TGTGCCAGCAGCTTAGCGCTGAGCGGGGGAGATACGCAGTATTTT. Protein: CASSLALSGGDTQYF.